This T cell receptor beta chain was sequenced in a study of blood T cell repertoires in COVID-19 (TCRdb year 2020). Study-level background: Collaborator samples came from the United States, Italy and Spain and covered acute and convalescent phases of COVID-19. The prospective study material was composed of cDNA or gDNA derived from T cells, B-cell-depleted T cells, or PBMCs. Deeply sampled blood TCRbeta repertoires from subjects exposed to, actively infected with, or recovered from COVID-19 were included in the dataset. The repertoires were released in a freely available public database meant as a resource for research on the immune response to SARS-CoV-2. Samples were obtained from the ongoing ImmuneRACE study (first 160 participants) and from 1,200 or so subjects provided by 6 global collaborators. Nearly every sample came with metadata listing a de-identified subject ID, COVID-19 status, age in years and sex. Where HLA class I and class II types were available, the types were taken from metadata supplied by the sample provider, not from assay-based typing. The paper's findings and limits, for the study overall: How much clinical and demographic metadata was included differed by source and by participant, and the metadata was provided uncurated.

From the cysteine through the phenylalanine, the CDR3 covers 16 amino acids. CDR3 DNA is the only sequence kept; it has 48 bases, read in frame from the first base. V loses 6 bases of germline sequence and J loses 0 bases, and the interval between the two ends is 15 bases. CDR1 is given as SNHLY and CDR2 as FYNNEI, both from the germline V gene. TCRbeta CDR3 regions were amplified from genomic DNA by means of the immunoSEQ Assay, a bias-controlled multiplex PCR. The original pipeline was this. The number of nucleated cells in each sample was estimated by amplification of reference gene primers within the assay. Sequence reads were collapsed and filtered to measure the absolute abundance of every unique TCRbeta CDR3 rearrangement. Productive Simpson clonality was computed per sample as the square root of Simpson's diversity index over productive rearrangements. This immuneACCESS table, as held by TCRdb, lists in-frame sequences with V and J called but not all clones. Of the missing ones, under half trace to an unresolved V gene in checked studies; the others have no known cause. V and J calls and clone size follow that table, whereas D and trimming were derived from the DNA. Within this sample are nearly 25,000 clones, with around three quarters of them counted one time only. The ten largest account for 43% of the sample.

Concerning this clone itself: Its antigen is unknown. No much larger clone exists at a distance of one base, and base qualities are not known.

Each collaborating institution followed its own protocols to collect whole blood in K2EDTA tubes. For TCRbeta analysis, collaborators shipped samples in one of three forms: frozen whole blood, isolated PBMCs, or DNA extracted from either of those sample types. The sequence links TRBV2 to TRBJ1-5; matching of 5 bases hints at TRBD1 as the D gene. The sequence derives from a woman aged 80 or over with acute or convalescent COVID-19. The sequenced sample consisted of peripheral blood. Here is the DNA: TGTGCCAGCAGGGGGGGGATACAATTTAGCAATCAGCCCCAGCATTTT. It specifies CASRGGIQFSNQPQHF.